Listed below are T cell receptor beta chains from one sample, sequenced in a study of T cell changes during pregnancy in multiple sclerosis. Repertoires were generated with immunoSEQ multiplex PCR, while TCRdb's copy carries only in-frame clones and drops some. The data show about 100,000 clones, 90% to 95% seen once. This sample comprised peripheral blood, obtained before pregnancy. These receptors were collected from a female donor with multiple sclerosis, enrolled in a pregnancy study. Each CDR3 is given with its conserved first and last residue. Each record gives: clone size, V gene, D gene, J gene, CDR3 DNA, CDR3 protein. A D gene is named only where the DNA matches it firmly. Expanded clones are given a class, and other clones once, few, many or no size at all.

.	TRBV10-3	.	TRBJ1-1	TGTGCCACTTCGGCAGGGGTGTTAGGGACTGAAGCTTTCTTT	CATSAGVLGTEAFF
.	TRBV5-8	TRBD2	TRBJ2-7	TGTGCCAGCAGCTGGGGGACTAGCGGGAGTTCTGACGAGCAGTACTTC	CASSWGTSGSSDEQYF
.	TRBV4-3	.	TRBJ2-3	TGCGCCAGCAGCCAAGATCTTAAGGGAGCAGATACGCAGTATTTT	CASSQDLKGADTQYF
.	TRBV10-3	.	TRBJ2-1	TGTGCCATCAGTCAGGACTCGAGCTCCTACAATGAGCAGTTCTTC	CAISQDSSSYNEQFF
.	TRBV6-5	.	TRBJ1-2	TGTGCCAGCAGTTCCCCTCCCTATGGCTACACCTTC	CASSSPPYGYTF
once	TRBV29-1	TRBD1	TRBJ2-5	TGCAGCGTTAGGACAGGCTCAAGGGAGACCCAGTACTTC	CSVRTGSRETQYF
.	TRBV28	.	TRBJ2-6	TGTGCCAGCAGTTCGATGCCCTCACTAGGTGCAAGCACTGGGGCCAACGTCCTGACTTTC	CASSSMPSLGASTGANVLTF
.	TRBV19	TRBD1	TRBJ1-5	TGTGCCAGTAGTCTGACAGGGGGCTACAATCAGCCCCAGCATTTT	CASSLTGGYNQPQHF
.	TRBV28	.	TRBJ1-5	TGTGCCAGCAGTTTAGCGGGACGTCGGATCCAGCCCCAGCATTTT	CASSLAGRRIQPQHF
.	TRBV19	.	TRBJ1-1	TGTGCCAGTAGTCCAACGGGTAACACTGAAGCTTTCTTT	CASSPTGNTEAFF
.	TRBV5-4	TRBD1	TRBJ2-2	TGTGCCAGCAGCCCTCCGGGACAGGGCGTTATAGCCGGGGAGCTGTTTTTT	CASSPPGQGVIAGELFF
.	TRBV30	TRBD2	TRBJ2-7	TGTGCCTGGAGTCGTCAACCCTTCCAGGCCAGCGGGAGGACCGGAGGGCAGTACTTC	CAWSRQPFQASGRTGGQYF
.	TRBV6-1	TRBD1	TRBJ1-4	TGTGCCAGCAGTGCAAGAGACAGGGGGCATGAAAAACTGTTTTTT	CASSARDRGHEKLFF
.	TRBV27	TRBD1	TRBJ2-7	TGTGCCAGCAGTCCTAGGCCGGGACAGGGGGCGTACTACGAGCAGTACTTC	CASSPRPGQGAYYEQYF